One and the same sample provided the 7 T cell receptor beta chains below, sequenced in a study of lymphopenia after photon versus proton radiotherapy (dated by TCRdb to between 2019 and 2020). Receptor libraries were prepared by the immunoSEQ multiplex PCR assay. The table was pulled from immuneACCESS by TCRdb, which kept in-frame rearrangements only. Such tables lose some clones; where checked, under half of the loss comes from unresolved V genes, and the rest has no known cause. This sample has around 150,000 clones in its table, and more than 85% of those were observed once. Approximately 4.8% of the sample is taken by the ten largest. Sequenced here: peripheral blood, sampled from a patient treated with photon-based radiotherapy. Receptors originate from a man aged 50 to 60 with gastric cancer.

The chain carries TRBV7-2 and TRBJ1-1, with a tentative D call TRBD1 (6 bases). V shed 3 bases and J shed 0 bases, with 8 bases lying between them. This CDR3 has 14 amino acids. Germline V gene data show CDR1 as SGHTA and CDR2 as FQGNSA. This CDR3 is CASSFGQLNTEAFF. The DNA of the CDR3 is TGTGCCAGCAGCTTCGGACAGTTGAACACTGAAGCTTTCTTT.

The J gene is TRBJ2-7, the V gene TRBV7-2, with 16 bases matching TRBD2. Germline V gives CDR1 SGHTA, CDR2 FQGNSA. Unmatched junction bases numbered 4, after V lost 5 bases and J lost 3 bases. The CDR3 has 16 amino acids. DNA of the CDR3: TGTGCCAGCAGCCGGGGACTAGCGGGAGGGTACTACGAGCAGTACTTC. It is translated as CASSRGLAGGYYEQYF.

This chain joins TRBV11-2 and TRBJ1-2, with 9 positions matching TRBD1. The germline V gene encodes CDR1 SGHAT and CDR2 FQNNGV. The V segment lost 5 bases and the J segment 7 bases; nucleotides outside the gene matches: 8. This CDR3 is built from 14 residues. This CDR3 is CASSQRDRVGGYTF. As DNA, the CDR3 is TGTGCCAGCAGCCAACGGGACAGGGTGGGTGGCTACACCTTC.

This chain's CDR3 is CASSLAAGSFHEQYF. The CDR3 DNA sequence: TGCGCCAGCAGCTTGGCAGCGGGAAGTTTCCACGAGCAGTACTTC. The chain combines TRBV5-1 with TRBJ2-7, with TRBD2 matching 7 bases. V was pared by 0 bases and J by 5 bases, with 8 bases of the junction left unmatched. This CDR3 region has 15 residues. From germline, CDR1 is SGHRS and CDR2 YFSETQ. Together with reference TRBV5-1 and TRBJ2-7, the CDR3 gives the full variable domain: KAGVTQTPRYLIKTRGQQVTLSCSPISGHRSVSWYQQTPGQGLQFLFEYFSETQRNKGNFPGRFSGRQFSNSRSEMNVSTLELGDSALYLCASSLAAGSFHEQYFGPGTRLTVT.

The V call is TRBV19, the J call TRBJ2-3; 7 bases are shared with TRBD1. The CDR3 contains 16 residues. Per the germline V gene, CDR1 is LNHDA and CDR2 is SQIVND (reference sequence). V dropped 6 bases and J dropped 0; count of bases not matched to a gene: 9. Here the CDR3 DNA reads TGTGCCAGTAGGACGGGACAGCCAATAAGCACAGATACGCAGTATTTT. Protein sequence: CASRTGQPISTDTQYF.

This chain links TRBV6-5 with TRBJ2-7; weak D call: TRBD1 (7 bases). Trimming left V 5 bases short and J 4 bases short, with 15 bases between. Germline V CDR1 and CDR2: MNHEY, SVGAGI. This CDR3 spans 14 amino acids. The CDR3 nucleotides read TGTGCCAGCAGTCCCCAGGGGGGAGCGTACGAGCAGTACTTC. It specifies CASSPQGGAYEQYF.

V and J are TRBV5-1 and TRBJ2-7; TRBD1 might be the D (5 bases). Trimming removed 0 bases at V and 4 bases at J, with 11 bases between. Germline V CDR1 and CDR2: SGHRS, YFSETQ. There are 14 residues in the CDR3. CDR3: CASSLERGRYEQYF. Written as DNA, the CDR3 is TGCGCCAGCAGCTTGGAAAGGGGAAGGTACGAGCAGTACTTC. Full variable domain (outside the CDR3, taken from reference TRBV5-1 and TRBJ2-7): KAGVTQTPRYLIKTRGQQVTLSCSPISGHRSVSWYQQTPGQGLQFLFEYFSETQRNKGNFPGRFSGRQFSNSRSEMNVSTLELGDSALYLCASSLERGRYEQYFGPGTRLTVT.